This TCR beta chain was retrieved from a study of T cell responses to AZD1222 COVID-19 vaccine (dated by TCRdb to the early 2020s). About the full investigation: TCR sequencing covered more than 230 trial participants: around 210 given two doses of AZD1222 and 26 given two doses of MenACWY control vaccine. Trial participants were enrolled by age into subgroups of 18-55, 56-69 and 70-plus years, and roughly 160, 29 and 62 TCR-sequenced participants, respectively, were included in these subgroups.

This sample's time point label indicates: baseline before first vaccination. The treatment or condition label, read with the paper, signifies: meningococcal conjugate vaccine given as trial control. The vaccinee samples were drawn from two UK trials, COV001 and COV002, one of which was a single-blind randomized controlled phase 2/3 trial testing AZD1222 (ChAdOx1 nCoV-19) in healthy adults. Trial participant PBMC samples were collected at day 0 and day 28 after the second dose for TCRbeta chain sequencing. Study-wide findings and limitations: Conclusions about previously exposed vaccinees are limited, since just a handful of AZD1222 recipients were seropositive for SARS-CoV-2 at baseline. Spike-specific TCR breadth and depth rose significantly after two AZD1222 doses compared with day 0 and with MenACWY recipients. The 56-69-year group was small, and its depth increase did not reach significance, likely because of low power. Because no day 14 peak-response samples were available, repertoires were characterized only after the peak T cell response. Reportedly, almost half of the unique spike-specific TCRs recognized epitopes lying outside the regions that are mutated in the B.1.351 and B.1.1.7 variants. Vaccine-associated CD4 TCRs spanned the whole spike protein, with dominant responses in regions 160-218 and 743-854. Participants were mostly white British, with more females than males. The authors suggested clonal diversity may have been underestimated.

The junction shows trimming of 5 bases on V and 5 bases on J, plus 13 bases between the germline ends. Per the germline V gene (reference sequence), LNHDA is the CDR1 and SQIVND is the CDR2. Its CDR3 holds 13 amino acids, cysteine through phenylalanine. The CDR3 DNA has 39 bases and is translated from base 1. The CDR3 regions of human TCRbeta chains were analyzed by immunosequencing. On the authors' methods: Repertoire TCRs were matched against a reference library of SARS-CoV-2-specific TCRs generated with the MIRA antigen-specificity platform. Breadth was defined as the fraction of unique TCRs that were SARS-CoV-2-associated, and depth was defined as the fraction of total T cells that were SARS-CoV-2-associated. Each spike-specific TCR was assigned to its reactive spike region and to a CD4 or CD8 class using the MIRA data. Log10-transformed breadth and depth values were compared by one-way ANOVA with Sidak's multiple comparisons tests. The clones in this table, taken by TCRdb from immuneACCESS, are in-frame only. Not every clone is retained; where verified, under half of the shortfall comes from an unresolved V gene, and the cause of the rest is unknown. The V and J calls and clone size were taken over from that table, and D and trimming were inferred from the DNA. This sample holds 100,000 or so clones; about 90% were observed only once. Jointly, the top ten make up 4% to 4.5% of the sample.

Concerning this clone: The target of this receptor is not known. No clone much larger than this one lies a single base away; base qualities are absent.

The source is an adult in good health. The chain employs TRBV19 and TRBJ2-7; matching of 6 bases hints at TRBD2 as the D gene. The sample consisted of peripheral blood, taken on day 0 of MenACWY control vaccination. The DNA sequence follows: TGTGCCAGTAGTCCCCGGAGGGTGGACGAGCAGTACTTC. Its protein product is CASSPRRVDEQYF.